This T cell receptor (beta chain) derives from a study of cytomegalovirus exposure and HLA in healthy donors. Study-wide results and caveats: Exclusion as indistinguishable affected some V segments, including TRBV6-2 and TRBV6-3. Diagnosis of cytomegalovirus status made by the classifier reportedly showed high specificity and sensitivity.

As regards this clone: The target antigen is unknown.

The PCR had 60 Vbeta and 13 Jbeta primers. TCRdb's copy holds only in-frame clones and misses some; the assay was immunoSEQ multiplex PCR. This sample yields 100,000 or so clones, of which over 65% are seen a single time; under 5.5% belongs to the top ten. Per germline, CDR1 SEHNR and CDR2 FQNEAQ (reference sequence). This CDR3 is 13 amino acids long. Trimming pared 6 bases from V and 5 bases from J, leaving 13 bases between. The material sequenced was PBMCs. The chain combines TRBV7-9 with TRBJ2-5, with D possibly matching TRBD1 (6 bases). The source of this sequence is a woman aged 40 to 49 in good health and CMV-seropositive. The CDR3 bases are TGTGCCAGCAGGCCTACAGGGAGCGAGACCCAGTACTTC. This codes for CASRPTGSETQYF.